These 30 T cell receptor beta chains share one sample of origin, sequenced in a study of blood T cell repertoires in COVID-19 (dated by TCRdb to the early 2020s). Library creation used the immunoSEQ multiplex PCR assay. Held by TCRdb, this immuneACCESS table contains in-frame sequences only and omits some clones. Under half of the omission traces to an unresolved V gene where checked; the cause of the rest is unknown. The sample table lists 95,000 to 110,000 clones, over 65% of them with a count of one. Around 11% of the sample lies in the top ten. Sequences were obtained from peripheral blood. Receptors originate from a human donor in a cohort sampled during active COVID-19.

V and J are TRBV27 and TRBJ2-3, with D possibly being TRBD1 (6 bases). In germline, CDR1 is MNHEY, CDR2 SMNVEV (reference sequence). Trimming pared 4 bases from V and 3 bases from J, leaving 23 bases between. CDR3 length equals 18 residues. The CDR3 here is CASSCAGALVVWTDTQYF. The DNA for the CDR3 is TGTGCCAGCAGTTGCGCAGGGGCCCTAGTGGTTTGGACAGATACGCAGTATTTT.

The chain recombines TRBV15 with TRBJ1-2, with a possible D match to TRBD1 (5 bases). The CDR3 has 15 amino acids. With 5 bases removed from V and 2 bases from J, the gap between germline ends came to 15 bases. Germline V gene data show CDR1 as LNHNV and CDR2 as YYDKDF (reference sequence). DNA for the CDR3: TGTGCCACCAGCCCCGGGGGGGGTATCAACTATGGCTACACCTTC. Its protein is CATSPGGGINYGYTF.

V gene TRBV6-6 combines with J gene TRBJ2-2; TRBD1 matches 9 bases. The germline V gene has CDR1 MNHNY and CDR2 SVGAGI (reference sequence). The CDR3 is 15 amino acids. Trimming at V came to 4 bases and at J to 3 bases, leaving 3 bases not matched to a gene. The CDR3 loop reads CASSSRTGDTGELFF. Here the CDR3 DNA reads TGTGCCAGCAGTTCCCGGACAGGGGACACCGGGGAGCTGTTTTTT.

The J gene is TRBJ2-7, the V gene TRBV21-1; TRBD1 was called by the table and not checked on the DNA. TRBV21-1 is designated a pseudogene. The CDR3 contains 14 residues. The CDR3, as DNA: TGTGCCAGCAGCACCCCGGCAGGGGGCTACGAGCAGTACTTC. Amino acids: CASSTPAGGYEQYF.

This clone was counted between two and nine times. The chain couples TRBV7-9 to TRBJ1-1; D gene ambiguous. Germline CDR1 SEHNR, CDR2 FQNEAQ (reference sequence). The CDR3 has 13 amino acids. V was cut by 7 bases and J by 2 bases, with 11 bases left in between. The DNA for the CDR3 is TGTGCCAGCACCGAACGGGGTAACACTGAAGCTTTCTTT. This encodes CASTERGNTEAFF.

This clone was recorded a few times. The chain carries TRBV4-2 and TRBJ2-4, with 10 bases matching TRBD2. Germline trimming cut 3 bases from V and 3 bases from J; bases unmatched to any gene: 11. This CDR3 is built from 18 residues. Germline loops: CDR1 LGHNA, CDR2 YNFKEQ. The DNA for the CDR3 is TGTGCCAGCAGCCAGCAAGAAGTACTAGCGGGGCTCAAAAACATTCAGTACTTC. It specifies CASSQQEVLAGLKNIQYF.

V usage is TRBV10-3 and J usage is TRBJ1-1; 11 positions agree with TRBD1. V lost 10 bases and J lost 8; bases outside the gene matches: 15. CDR1 and CDR2 from the germline V gene are ENHRY and SYGVKD. The CDR3 totals 15 residues. The CDR3 DNA is TGTGCCACTCACACGGGTGGACAGGGGGCTCCCGAAGCTTTCTTT. As protein: CATHTGGQGAPEAFF.

The chain combines TRBV4-3 with TRBJ2-7; a possible D gene is TRBD1 (5 bases). This CDR3 contains 14 residues. CDR1 and CDR2 from the germline V gene are LGHNA and YSLEER. V was pared by 1 base and J by 3 bases, with 10 bases between. CDR3 nucleotides: TGCGCCAGCAGCCAAGTTCCAGGGAACTACGAGCAGTACTTC. It yields the protein CASSQVPGNYEQYF.

This chain uses TRBV11-3 with TRBJ2-5; 11 bases are a match to TRBD1. Germline CDR1 reads SGHNT; CDR2 reads YENEEA. CDR3 size: 15 residues. With 4 bases clipped from V and 1 base from J, the junction kept 2 bases outside the gene matches. CDR3: CASSSGQGAQETQYF. Here the CDR3 DNA reads TGTGCCAGCAGCTCCGGACAGGGGGCCCAAGAGACCCAGTACTTC.

The rearrangement joins TRBV7-2 to TRBJ2-5; a weak D match, TRBD1 (5 bases). CDR3 length: 16 amino acids. Trimming removed 0 bases from V and 4 bases from J, with 15 bases in between. Germline V lookup: CDR1 SGHTA, CDR2 FQGNSA. The CDR3 is CASSLALLERGETQYF. The CDR3 nucleotides read TGTGCCAGCAGCTTAGCCCTACTTGAAAGGGGAGAGACCCAGTACTTC.

J is TRBJ1-1 and V is TRBV5-1, with 7 bases aligning to TRBD1. CDR1 SGHRS and CDR2 YFSETQ come from the germline V gene. Trimming cost V 4 bases and J 4 bases; bases outside gene matches: 7. The CDR3 loop spans 14 amino acids. CDR3 residues: CASSLQTGSTEAFF. In DNA form, the CDR3 reads TGCGCCAGCAGCCTACAGACAGGGAGCACTGAAGCTTTCTTT. Supplemented by reference TRBV5-1 and TRBJ1-1, the full variable domain reads KAGVTQTPRYLIKTRGQQVTLSCSPISGHRSVSWYQQTPGQGLQFLFEYFSETQRNKGNFPGRFSGRQFSNSRSEMNVSTLELGDSALYLCASSLQTGSTEAFFGQGTRLTVV.

The chain couples TRBV4-2 to TRBJ1-1; D is undetermined. The V end lost 1 base, the J end lost 1 base, and 10 bases lay between the germline ends. The V gene's germline CDR1 is LGHNA and CDR2 YNFKEQ. The length of the CDR3 is 15 residues. CDR3: CASSQVWQRNTEAFF. The CDR3 DNA reads TGTGCCAGCAGCCAAGTTTGGCAAAGGAACACTGAAGCTTTCTTT.

J is TRBJ2-2 and V is TRBV3-1 (or the pseudogene TRBV3-2), with 13 bases aligning to TRBD2. Germline CDR1 reads LGHDT; CDR2 reads YNNKEL (reference sequence). V was clipped by 2 bases and J by 2 bases; unmatched bases: 5. This CDR3 is built from 18 residues. CDR3 DNA: TGTGCCAGCAGCCAACAGACTAGCGGGGGGCTTAACACCGGGGAGCTGTTTTTT. Residues: CASSQQTSGGLNTGELFF.

This clone appeared once. The chain uses TRBV7-2 and TRBJ2-5; 9 bases line up with TRBD1. The J segment lost 4 bases and the V segment lost 1 base, leaving 7 bases of the junction unmatched. The V gene's germline CDR1 is SGHTA and CDR2 FQGNSA. The CDR3 sequence is 16 residues long. The CDR3 bases are TGTGCCAGCAGCTTAGTGAGGACAGGGGTAGGAGAGACCCAGTACTTC. Protein sequence: CASSLVRTGVGETQYF. The complete variable domain, with remaining parts taken from reference TRBV7-2 and TRBJ2-5, reads GAGVSQSPSNKVTEKGKDVELRCDPISGHTALYWYRQSLGQGLEFLIYFQGNSAPDKSGLPSDRFSAERTGGSVSTLTIQRTQQEDSAVYLCASSLVRTGVGETQYFGPGTRLLVL.

The V gene is TRBV5-4, the J gene TRBJ1-1; the match to TRBD1 covers 7 bases. This CDR3 has 15 residues. CDR1 SGHNT and CDR2 YYREEE come from the germline V gene (reference sequence). The ends lost 4 bases at V and 0 bases at J; junction bases unmatched: 6. CDR3 bases: TGTGCCAGCAGCCCCAGAGGACAGGTGAACACTGAAGCTTTCTTT. Residues: CASSPRGQVNTEAFF. The whole variable domain, remainder taken from reference TRBV5-4 and TRBJ1-1, is ETGVTQSPTHLIKTRGQQVTLRCSSQSGHNTVSWYQQALGQGPQFIFQYYREEENGRGNFPPRFSGLQFPNYSSELNVNALELDDSALYLCASSPRGQVNTEAFFGQGTRLTVV.

The V and J genes are TRBV10-2 and TRBJ1-6, with a weak D call TRBD1 (6 bases). Germline CDR1 reads WSHSY; CDR2 reads SAAADI. The CDR3 runs 14 residues. Trimming left V 2 bases short and J 7 bases short, with 9 bases between. The CDR3 spells CASSETQGNSPLHF. The CDR3 DNA follows: TGCGCCAGCAGTGAGACGCAGGGGAATTCACCCCTCCACTTT.

Comments on this clone: The germline gene is not matched at one end of the junction; a read error may be the cause. CDR3: CSADSGSHEQYF. The CDR3 nucleotides read TGCAGCGCTGACTCAGGCTCCCACGAGCAGTACTTC. This chain links TRBV29-1 with TRBJ2-7, with unresolved D. CDR1 and CDR2 (germline): SQVTM, ANQGSEA. The CDR3 spans 12 residues.

V is TRBV6-5 and J is TRBJ1-1, with D possibly being TRBD1 (6 bases). The germline V gene encodes CDR1 MNHEY and CDR2 SVGAGI. V lost 7 bases, J lost 3 bases, and 12 bases lay in between. The CDR3 loop spans 13 amino acids. This CDR3 reads CASNRAGDTEAFF. DNA of the CDR3: TGTGCCAGCAACAGGGCCGGGGACACTGAAGCTTTCTTT.

The chain joins TRBV5-6 to TRBJ2-2; D remains unclear. This CDR3 is built from 15 residues. Trimming pared 2 bases from V and 5 bases from J, leaving 13 bases between. Germline assignment: CDR1 SGHDT and CDR2 YYEEEE. The DNA of the CDR3 is TGTGCCAGCAGCTTCGGTCGTCTCCCAACCGGGGAGCTGTTTTTT. Its protein product is CASSFGRLPTGELFF.

The gene calls are TRBV27 and TRBJ1-2; D ambiguous. The V gene's germline CDR1 is MNHEY and CDR2 SMNVEV (reference sequence). This CDR3 is built from 14 residues. Trimming stripped 3 bases from V and 2 bases from J, with 10 bases between. CDR3 protein: CASSFSWQNYGYTF. Here the CDR3 DNA reads TGTGCCAGCAGTTTCTCGTGGCAGAACTATGGCTACACCTTC.

The chain is built from TRBV10-2 and TRBJ2-3; 10 bases map to TRBD2. The CDR3 has 16 amino acids. After removal of 3 bases from V and 5 bases from J, the junction contained 8 bases not matched to a gene. Germline CDR1 reads WSHSY; CDR2 reads SAAADI. The CDR3 bases are TGCGCCAGCAGTGAAAGCGGGGGGGCCTGGGGAGATACGCAGTATTTT. It yields the protein CASSESGGAWGDTQYF.

The V gene is TRBV13, the J gene TRBJ2-7, with 11 bases fitting TRBD2. Germline V gene sequence: CDR1 PRHDT, CDR2 FYEKMQ (reference sequence). Losses at the gene ends were 10 bases for V and 0 bases for J; bases not matched to a gene: 5. The CDR3 has 14 amino acids. The CDR3 nucleotides read TGTGCCACTCGGACTAGCGGGCGCTCCTACGAGCAGTACTTC. Translating it yields CATRTSGRSYEQYF.

The sample holds a few counts of this clone. This sequence joins TRBV2 and TRBJ1-3, with D maybe TRBD1 (5 bases). Germline CDR1 reads SNHLY; CDR2 reads FYNNEI. V dropped 7 bases and J dropped 2 bases, with 21 bases sitting between them. There are 17 residues in the CDR3. The CDR3 loop reads CASKERGRGSTGNTIYF. The CDR3 region has the DNA TGTGCCAGCAAAGAGCGGGGACGAGGATCTACTGGAAACACCATATATTTT.

The chain combines TRBV3-1 (or the pseudogene TRBV3-2) with TRBJ1-2; the match to TRBD1 covers 9 bases. CDR3 length: 15 residues. Germline CDR1 and CDR2: LGHDT and YNNKEL (reference sequence). The V segment lost 0 bases and the J segment 8 bases; nucleotides outside the gene matches: 7. The CDR3 nucleotides read TGTGCCAGCAGCCAAGAGGGCGGGACAGGGTCCGGCTACACCTTC. Amino acid sequence: CASSQEGGTGSGYTF.

This clone appeared once. The V gene is TRBV19, the J gene TRBJ1-2; weak D call: TRBD1 (6 bases). This CDR3 region has 16 residues. CDR1 LNHDA and CDR2 SQIVND come from the germline V gene (reference sequence). Trimming removed 0 bases at V and 0 bases at J, with 11 bases between. The CDR3 reads CASSIDLTGTNYGYTF. The CDR3 DNA sequence: TGTGCCAGTAGTATAGATCTAACAGGGACTAACTATGGCTACACCTTC.

The V and J genes are TRBV5-1 and TRBJ1-3; no definite D call. Trimming pared 4 bases from V and 1 base from J, leaving 12 bases between. There are 15 residues in the CDR3. Germline V gene lookup returns CDR1 SGHRS and CDR2 YFSETQ. The CDR3 here is CASSPSTGSGNTIYF. DNA of the CDR3: TGCGCCAGCAGCCCCTCAACCGGGTCTGGAAACACCATATATTTT.

The V gene is TRBV5-6, the J gene TRBJ2-6, with TRBD1 identical over 7 bases. Per germline, CDR1 SGHDT and CDR2 YYEEEE. V dropped 5 bases and J dropped 4; count of bases not matched to a gene: 6. The CDR3 covers 15 residues. The CDR3 sequence: CASRVTGAGANVLTF. DNA for the CDR3: TGTGCCAGCAGAGTAACAGGGGCCGGGGCCAACGTCCTGACTTTC.

The chain recombines TRBV5-1 with TRBJ1-2; TRBD1 might be the D (6 bases). V lost 5 bases, J lost 4 bases, and 18 bases lay in between. The CDR3 contains 15 residues. Germline-derived CDR1 and CDR2 are SGHRS and YFSETQ. The CDR3 DNA reads TGCGCCAGCAGGCCTAACCCAGGGGATGGCTATGGCTACACCTTC. Residues: CASRPNPGDGYGYTF.

V usage is TRBV9 and J usage is TRBJ2-5, with D maybe TRBD1 (5 bases). Deletions cut 2 bases from V and 3 bases from J, with 14 bases between. Germline-derived CDR1 and CDR2 are SGDLS and YYNGEE. The CDR3 has 15 amino acids. CDR3 coding DNA: TGTGCCAGCAGCGTCAACCCCGACAGAGAAGAGACCCAGTACTTC. This translates into CASSVNPDREETQYF.

V usage is TRBV5-1 and J usage is TRBJ2-7; 10 nucleotides align to TRBD2. Unmatched junction bases numbered 5, after V lost 4 bases and J lost 1 base. In germline, CDR1 is SGHRS, CDR2 YFSETQ. This CDR3 is 15 amino acids long. CDR3 DNA sequence: TGCGCCAGCAGCCCACTAGCGGGGATTTCCTACGAGCAGTACTTC. It is translated as CASSPLAGISYEQYF.